Listed here are 30 T cell receptor beta chains from one sample, sequenced in a study of T cell changes during pregnancy in multiple sclerosis. Data came from immunoSEQ multiplex PCR; TCRdb stores just in-frame clones and leaves some out. Found here are about 42,000 clones, 80% to 85% of them singletons; the top ten hold 0.64%. Sequencing was performed on CD4+ T cells from peripheral blood mononuclear cells, taken before pregnancy. These receptors were collected from a female donor with multiple sclerosis, enrolled in a pregnancy study.

The V and J genes are TRBV19 and TRBJ1-5; 10 nucleotides line up with TRBD1. Trimming at V came to 7 bases and at J to 3 bases, leaving 3 bases not matched to a gene. The CDR3 extends over 14 amino acids. CDR1 is LNHDA and CDR2 is SQIVND in the germline V gene (reference sequence). Here the CDR3 reads CASTGTGVNQPQHF. The CDR3 region has the DNA TGTGCCAGTACCGGGACAGGGGTCAATCAGCCCCAGCATTTT.

The chain combines TRBV9 with TRBJ2-1; D is possibly TRBD1 (5 bases). The CDR3 has 14 amino acids. Germline lookup yields CDR1 SGDLS and CDR2 YYNGEE. Trimming stripped 5 bases from V and 3 bases from J, with 12 bases between. CDR3 sequence (DNA): TGTGCCAGCAGTCAGGGAACATACTACAATGAGCAGTTCTTC. This sequence encodes CASSQGTYYNEQFF.

The chain combines TRBV18 with TRBJ1-1, with a possible D match to TRBD1 (6 bases). Trimming shortened V by 3 bases and J by 7 bases, and 18 bases separated the two germline ends. The CDR3 contains 15 residues. CDR1 is KGHSH, CDR2 LQKENI, per germline. Here the CDR3 reads CASSPLYTWTVEAFF. CDR3 DNA: TGTGCCAGCTCACCCCTTTACACTTGGACAGTTGAAGCTTTCTTT.

The table lists this clone with a count of one. This rearrangement joins TRBV5-1 to TRBJ2-3; 9 positions agree with TRBD2. The CDR3 has 16 amino acids. Germline V gives CDR1 SGHRS, CDR2 YFSETQ. V shed 2 bases and J 0 bases; nucleotides not matched to a gene: 4. CDR3 protein: CASSLTSGYSTDTQYF. In DNA, the CDR3 is TGCGCCAGCAGCTTAACTAGCGGGTACAGCACAGATACGCAGTATTTT.

The chain has TRBV5-6 and TRBJ1-1; 7 nucleotides match TRBD1. The CDR3 totals 17 residues. Trimming at V came to 2 bases and at J to 1 base, leaving 11 bases not matched to a gene. Germline CDR1 and CDR2: SGHDT and YYEEEE. The CDR3 bases are TGTGCCAGCAGCTTTACTTCGTTAGGGGGCGCGAACACTGAAGCTTTCTTT. Amino acids: CASSFTSLGGANTEAFF.

The chain employs TRBV7-2 and TRBJ2-3; D is uncertain. The CDR3 totals 15 residues. Germline V gene data show CDR1 as SGHTA and CDR2 as FQGNSA. Trimming left V 0 bases short and J 0 bases short, with 7 bases between. The chain's CDR3 is CASSLAWASTDTQYF. The CDR3 coding sequence is TGTGCCAGCAGCTTAGCGTGGGCGAGCACAGATACGCAGTATTTT.

V and J are TRBV5-1 and TRBJ2-2; D might be TRBD1 (7 bases). Germline values: CDR1 SGHRS, CDR2 YFSETQ. The CDR3 length is 14 residues. The ends were cut back, 7 bases at V and 5 bases at J, with 15 bases in the middle. CDR3 loop: CASAPGGTTGELFF. The CDR3 DNA reads TGCGCCAGCGCCCCAGGGGGGACGACCGGGGAGCTGTTTTTT.

This clone has a single count. This chain links TRBV9 with TRBJ2-5, with D perhaps TRBD2 (7 bases). Germline CDR1 is SGDLS and CDR2 is YYNGEE. The V and J ends lost 0 bases and 4 bases respectively, with 19 bases between them. The CDR3 is 17 residues long. Here the CDR3 reads CASSVGGRGGLGETQYF. Here the CDR3 DNA reads TGTGCCAGCAGCGTAGGAGGGAGGGGGGGGTTGGGAGAGACCCAGTACTTC.

The rearrangement uses TRBV6-1 and TRBJ2-3; tentatively, D is TRBD2 (6 bases). V was cut by 0 bases and J by 9 bases, with 13 bases left in between. Germline V gene data show CDR1 as MNHNS and CDR2 as SASEGT. The CDR3 length is 14 residues. The CDR3 protein is CASSEASAGYTQYF. The CDR3 nucleotides read TGTGCCAGCAGTGAAGCTTCGGCGGGGTACACGCAGTATTTT.

The chain uses TRBV5-6 and TRBJ1-1, with 10 bases aligning to TRBD1. The germline V gene has CDR1 SGHDT and CDR2 YYEEEE. CDR3 length: 15 amino acids. Losses at the gene ends were 5 bases for V and 4 bases for J; bases not matched to a gene: 8. The CDR3 sequence: CASRGTGARVTEAFF. The CDR3 DNA follows: TGTGCCAGCAGGGGGACAGGGGCTCGAGTCACTGAAGCTTTCTTT.

This clone was seen just once. The chain carries TRBV7-2 and TRBJ1-2; D is undetermined. V was trimmed by 3 bases and J by 4 bases, leaving 6 bases between them. There are 12 residues in the CDR3. CDR1 is SGHTA, CDR2 FQGNSA, per germline. The CDR3 coding sequence is TGTGCCAGCAGCTTCCAATCCTATGGCTACACCTTC. It is translated as CASSFQSYGYTF.

The chain employs TRBV11-2 and TRBJ1-1; D not certain. V gave up 5 bases and J gave up 0 bases, with 10 bases separating them. CDR3 size: 14 residues. Looked up from germline, CDR1 is SGHAT and CDR2 is FQNNGV. The CDR3 DNA reads as TGTGCCAGCAGCACGCAGTCCATGAACACTGAAGCTTTCTTT. Protein product: CASSTQSMNTEAFF.

The chain combines TRBV6-6 with TRBJ2-1, with TRBD1 matching over 7 bases. The CDR3 spans 15 residues. Germline V gene lookup returns CDR1 MNHNY and CDR2 SVGAGI (reference sequence). With 8 bases clipped from V and 3 bases from J, the junction kept 10 bases outside the gene matches. The CDR3 loop reads CASGRDRKNYNEQFF. The CDR3 bases are TGTGCCAGCGGCCGGGACAGAAAAAACTACAATGAGCAGTTCTTC.

The chain recombines TRBV5-1 with TRBJ1-1; 8 bases fit TRBD1. This CDR3 is 14 amino acids long. CDR1 is SGHRS and CDR2 is YFSETQ in the germline V gene. V was pared by 4 bases and J by 3 bases, with 5 bases of the junction left unmatched. In nucleotides, the CDR3 is TGCGCCAGCAGCACAGGGGGTGGATACACTGAAGCTTTCTTT. Its translation: CASSTGGGYTEAFF.

This chain connects TRBV30 to TRBJ1-2; D remains ambiguous. Trimming stripped 0 bases from V and 8 bases from J, with 13 bases between. Germline CDR1 GTSNPN, CDR2 SVGIG (reference sequence). The CDR3 extends over 13 amino acids. The CDR3 protein is CAWSVAGRGGYTF. CDR3 DNA sequence: TGTGCCTGGAGTGTAGCCGGGAGAGGAGGCTACACCTTC.

This chain links TRBV5-5 with TRBJ1-2; D remains ambiguous. The CDR3 sequence is 15 residues long. The ends were cut back, 0 bases at V and 5 bases at J, with 14 bases in the middle. Germline values: CDR1 SGHKS, CDR2 YYEKEE (reference sequence). The CDR3, as DNA: TGTGCCAGCAGCTTGGACACCAGATCCCTTTATGGCTACACCTTC. Protein: CASSLDTRSLYGYTF.

This chain joins TRBV6-1 and TRBJ1-2; D is unresolved. V gave up 10 bases and J gave up 1 base, with 7 bases separating them. Germline loops: CDR1 MNHNS, CDR2 SASEGT. CDR3 length: 11 amino acids. In DNA, the CDR3 is TGTGCCACTTTTCTTAACTATGGCTACACCTTC. This sequence encodes CATFLNYGYTF.

V and J are TRBV2 and TRBJ2-2, with 11 bases fitting TRBD2. V dropped 7 bases and J dropped 5; count of bases not matched to a gene: 12. Germline V gene lookup returns CDR1 SNHLY and CDR2 FYNNEI. This CDR3 has 17 residues. This CDR3 reads CASKVISGRAGTGELFF. The DNA for the CDR3 is TGTGCCAGCAAAGTAATTAGCGGGAGGGCCGGGACCGGGGAGCTGTTTTTT.

This sequence joins TRBV7-2 and TRBJ2-1, with a tentative D call TRBD1 (6 bases). V was shortened by 1 base and J by 12 bases, with 10 bases between the two germline ends. Germline CDR1 and CDR2: SGHTA and FQGNSA. The CDR3 length is 12 residues. The CDR3 DNA reads TGTGCCAGCAGCTTAGGGGGGCAGGGGCAGTTCTTC. Protein: CASSLGGQGQFF.

V usage is TRBV7-2 and J usage is TRBJ2-7, with TRBD2 identical over 14 bases. The length of the CDR3 is 15 residues. The germline V gene encodes CDR1 SGHTA and CDR2 FQGNSA. V was clipped by 1 base and J by 6 bases; unmatched bases: 2. The CDR3 nucleotides read TGTGCCAGCAGCTTAGTGGGACTAGCGGGAGTCGAGCAGTACTTC. It specifies CASSLVGLAGVEQYF.

To note about this clone: The sample carries other DNA sequences with the same CDR3. The chain uses TRBV30 and TRBJ2-7, with 8 bases identical to TRBD1. Germline values: CDR1 GTSNPN, CDR2 SVGIG (reference sequence). V shed 6 bases, J shed 4 bases, and the junction held 8 bases outside the gene matches. The CDR3 totals 13 residues. The CDR3 loop reads CACPRTGTYEQYF. DNA of the CDR3: TGTGCCTGCCCTAGGACAGGGACGTACGAGCAGTACTTC.

This clone was seen a few times. This sequence joins TRBV7-9 and TRBJ1-1, with unresolved D. The ends were cut back, 2 bases at V and 1 base at J, with 11 bases in the middle. CDR3 length: 15 residues. Germline-derived CDR1 and CDR2 are SEHNR and FQNEAQ (reference sequence). CDR3 sequence: CASSLNLRENTEAFF. For the CDR3, the DNA is TGTGCCAGCAGCTTAAACCTTCGGGAGAACACTGAAGCTTTCTTT.

V usage is TRBV5-5 and J usage is TRBJ2-1; the match to TRBD2 covers 7 bases. The CDR3 length is 19 residues. Germline trimming cut 1 base from V and 0 bases from J; bases unmatched to any gene: 13. Germline V gene lookup returns CDR1 SGHKS and CDR2 YYEKEE (reference sequence). CDR3 coding DNA: TGTGCCAGCAGCTTGAAGGTGGCTAGCGGCGAGGACTCCTACAATGAGCAGTTCTTC. Amino acids: CASSLKVASGEDSYNEQFF.

This rearrangement joins TRBV30 to TRBJ1-5, with TRBD1 matching over 7 bases. V shed 4 bases, J shed 4 bases, and the junction held 10 bases outside the gene matches. The CDR3 is 15 residues long. Germline CDR1 reads GTSNPN; CDR2 reads SVGIG (reference sequence). The CDR3 reads CAWNPGQTSNQPQHF. In nucleotides, the CDR3 is TGTGCCTGGAATCCGGGACAGACATCAAATCAGCCCCAGCATTTT.

The chain is built from TRBV19 and TRBJ1-1; the D gene is possibly TRBD1 (6 bases). The CDR3 runs 14 residues. Trimming removed 6 bases at V and 4 bases at J, with 15 bases between. The germline gives CDR1 LNHDA, CDR2 SQIVND (reference sequence). Here the CDR3 reads CASRIQGRGTEAFF. In DNA, the CDR3 is TGTGCCAGTAGGATACAGGGAAGGGGCACTGAAGCTTTCTTT.

The J gene is TRBJ2-1, the V gene TRBV6-1; 9 bases fit TRBD2. Trimming removed 11 bases from V and 5 bases from J; junction bases left unmatched: 13. Germline V gives CDR1 MNHNS, CDR2 SASEGT. The CDR3 sequence is 15 residues long. CDR3 residues: CASGDWTSVNNEQFF. The CDR3 DNA follows: TGTGCCTCCGGCGACTGGACTAGCGTGAACAATGAGCAGTTCTTC.

This clone was picked up a small number of times. The chain links TRBV5-1 to TRBJ1-4, with 8 bases that match TRBD1. The CDR3 is 12 residues long. From germline, CDR1 is SGHRS and CDR2 YFSETQ. Unmatched junction bases numbered 0, after V lost 4 bases and J lost 7 bases. CDR3 residues: CASSDRGEKLFF. CDR3 DNA sequence: TGCGCCAGCAGCGACAGGGGTGAAAAACTGTTTTTT.

The chain couples TRBV6-6 to TRBJ2-2; 8 nucleotides line up with TRBD1. Germline V lookup: CDR1 MNHNY, CDR2 SVGAGI (reference sequence). V was clipped by 5 bases and J by 5 bases; unmatched bases: 10. There are 16 residues in the CDR3. The CDR3 region is CASSGAGGGGTGELFF. The CDR3 coding sequence is TGTGCCAGCAGTGGGGCAGGGGGCGGCGGAACCGGGGAGCTGTTTTTT.

J is TRBJ1-2 and V is TRBV6-5; D might be TRBD1 (6 bases). Per the germline V gene, CDR1 is MNHEY and CDR2 is SVGAGI. The CDR3 has 15 residues. Trimming stripped 0 bases from V and 6 bases from J, with 14 bases between. The CDR3 region has the DNA TGTGCCAGCAGTTACTCAACAGGGAAGAGGAATGGCTACACCTTC. Protein: CASSYSTGKRNGYTF.

The chain couples TRBV27 to TRBJ2-1; 8 bases are shared with TRBD1. CDR3 length: 15 amino acids. V was clipped by 5 bases and J by 3 bases; unmatched bases: 6. From germline, CDR1 is MNHEY and CDR2 SMNVEV (reference sequence). CDR3 bases: TGTGCCAGCAGTGCGACAGGGGTCTACTACAATGAGCAGTTCTTC. It encodes CASSATGVYYNEQFF.